The clone carrying this T cell receptor beta chain was recorded at least ten times. Its specificity is unknown. The sample originates from a study of spatial heterogeneity in lung cancer. The time point: sample taken at primary tumor resection. Researchers sequenced whole RNA taken from tumor, nontumor lung or frozen PBMC without sorting. Unique molecular identifiers tagged every individual TCR cDNA molecule. TCRdb itself ran the 5' RACE reads through MiXCR, one entry per CDR3 protein. The data hold about 20,000 distinct CDR3 sequences, with 6% to 7.5% observed a single time. V shed 8 bases and J shed 1 base, with 14 bases lying between them. This CDR3 is 15 amino acids long. Germline V CDR1 and CDR2: LGHDT, YNNKEL (reference sequence). Study outcomes and limitations: Within tumors, counts of expanded alpha and beta TCRs tracked tumor mutation counts. Ubiquitous and regional nonsynonymous mutation counts were tracked by ubiquitous and regional expanded TCR counts, respectively.

The source of this sequence is a female donor with early-stage non-small cell lung cancer. The genes are TRBV3-1 and TRBJ2-2; tentative D call: TRBD2 (6 bases). The sample here was lung tumor tissue, taken at surgery. CDR3 DNA: TGTGCCAGCTGCCGGACTACAGGGAACACCGGGGAGCTGTTTTTT. Translation: CASCRTTGNTGELFF.